The next 30 T cell receptor beta chains were all read from a single sample in a study of beta chain features in type 1 diabetes. Antigens for these TCRs are unknown. Whole-study findings and limits: All four CD4+ subsets of Type 1 diabetes patients contained TCRB CDR3s that were moderately but significantly shorter.

Expressed TCRB transcripts were sequenced because the entire RNA isolate underwent reverse transcription. Method: immunoSEQ multiplex PCR; TCRdb's copy keeps in-frame clones and lacks some. The table has 300,000 to 350,000 clones, 13% seen once. Material: naive CD4+ T cells from blood. These receptors were obtained from a woman between 18 and 29 years old with type 1 diabetes.

The V call is TRBV6-6, the J call TRBJ1-2, with 7 bases lining up with TRBD1. The CDR3 loop spans 14 amino acids. The germline V gene has CDR1 MNHNY and CDR2 SVGAGI (reference sequence). With V trimmed by 5 bases and J by 2 bases, 5 bases remained unmatched. Here the CDR3 reads CASSVGTANYGYTF. As DNA, the CDR3 is TGTGCCAGCAGTGTAGGGACAGCCAACTATGGCTACACCTTC.

Only a few counts were recorded for this clone. The chain carries TRBV7-2 and TRBJ2-3, with D possibly TRBD2 on 5 matching bases. The germline V and J ends were trimmed by 1 base and 4 bases, with 18 bases remaining between them. In germline, CDR1 is SGHTA, CDR2 FQGNSA. This CDR3 contains 17 residues. CDR3 nucleotides: TGTGCCAGCAGCTTAGTCTACGGGATTGGGCGGGCAGATACGCAGTATTTT. Translating gives CASSLVYGIGRADTQYF.

This clone was counted only a few times. V usage is TRBV2 and J usage is TRBJ1-1; D possibly corresponds to TRBD1 (5 bases). Trimming cost V 8 bases and J 8 bases, with 15 bases left between them. Germline CDR1 reads SNHLY; CDR2 reads FYNNEI. CDR3 size: 12 residues. DNA for the CDR3: TGTGCCAGCCAGGGCTTTAACAAAGAAGCTTTCTTT. It specifies CASQGFNKEAFF.

This clone was seen a handful of times. The CDR3 here is CASSLLGLMNTEAFF. The CDR3 DNA reads TGTGCCAGCAGCTTATTGGGGCTGATGAACACTGAAGCTTTCTTT. The chain links TRBV7-2 to TRBJ1-1, with D possibly TRBD1 on 5 matching bases. The V gene lost 2 bases and the J gene lost 0 bases, with 10 bases spanning the gap. Germline V gives CDR1 SGHTA, CDR2 FQGNSA. This CDR3 contains 15 residues.

V and J are TRBV9 and TRBJ1-1, with a possible D match to TRBD1 (6 bases). CDR1 and CDR2 from the germline V gene are SGDLS and YYNGEE. The CDR3 runs 15 residues. Trimming left V 0 bases short and J 1 base short, with 10 bases between. CDR3 region: CASSVDPGENTEAFF. The CDR3, as DNA: TGTGCCAGCAGCGTAGATCCAGGGGAGAACACTGAAGCTTTCTTT.

This clone turned up a few times. The gene calls are TRBV9 and TRBJ2-1, with 12 bases matching TRBD1. The length of the CDR3 is 15 residues. The germline gives CDR1 SGDLS, CDR2 YYNGEE. Trimming took 4 bases from V and 8 from J; bases not matched to a gene: 7. CDR3 loop: CASSIRDRGPDEQFF. The CDR3 DNA follows: TGTGCCAGCAGCATCCGGGACAGGGGGCCGGATGAGCAGTTCTTC.

The gene calls are TRBV7-2 and TRBJ2-3, with a tentative D call TRBD2 (5 bases). V gave up 5 bases and J gave up 1 base, with 16 bases separating them. The germline gives CDR1 SGHTA, CDR2 FQGNSA. The CDR3 is made up of 16 amino acids. As DNA, the CDR3 is TGTGCCAGCAGCCCAGTGGCTAGCCGACGCACAGATACGCAGTATTTT. Amino acid sequence: CASSPVASRRTDTQYF.

V usage is TRBV29-1 and J usage is TRBJ2-7, with D uncertain. Germline CDR1 SQVTM, CDR2 ANQGSEA. V dropped 5 bases and J dropped 4 bases, with 12 bases sitting between them. This CDR3 is built from 12 residues. In DNA, the CDR3 is TGCAGCGTTAGCGAAACGATGTACGAGCAGTACGTC. Its translation: CSVSETMYEQYV.

CDR3 DNA sequence: TGTGCCAGCAGCTTAGGTCTAGCGGGAGGCCAAGGGGAGCAGTTCTTC. Translating it yields CASSLGLAGGQGEQFF. V gene TRBV7-9 combines with J gene TRBJ2-1; 11 bases fit TRBD2. Germline values: CDR1 SEHNR, CDR2 FQNEAQ (reference sequence). The CDR3 is made up of 16 amino acids. The junction had 9 bases not matched to a gene; V was cut back by 1 base and J by 10 bases. The full variable domain, with the rest looked up from reference TRBV7-9 and TRBJ2-1, is DTGVSQNPRHKITKRGQNVTFRCDPISEHNRLYWYRQTLGQGPEFLTYFQNEAQLEKSRLLSDRFSAERPKGSFSTLEIQRTEQGDSAMYLCASSLGLAGGQGEQFFGPGTRLTVL.

As concerns this clone: This same CDR3 is encoded by further DNA sequences in the sample. V and J are TRBV7-2 and TRBJ2-5, with 8 bases that match TRBD1. V was pared by 0 bases and J by 2 bases, with 2 bases of the junction left unmatched. The germline V gene encodes CDR1 SGHTA and CDR2 FQGNSA. The CDR3 is 15 amino acids. CDR3 in amino acids: CASSLAGTGQETQYF. The CDR3 DNA is TGTGCCAGCAGCTTAGCGGGGACAGGACAAGAGACCCAGTACTTC.

This clone was observed a handful of times. V is TRBV5-6 and J is TRBJ1-1, with D tentatively TRBD1 (5 bases). CDR3 length equals 13 residues. Germline values: CDR1 SGHDT, CDR2 YYEEEE. The V end was cut by 0 bases, the J end by 11 bases, with 14 bases between. CDR3 residues: CASSLVRDWSAFF. In DNA, the CDR3 is TGTGCCAGCAGCTTGGTTAGGGACTGGTCCGCTTTCTTT.

This clone turned up a few times. This chain uses TRBV27 with TRBJ1-1; D ambiguous. Trimming took 3 bases from V and 0 from J, leaving 8 bases between them. This CDR3 has 14 amino acids. Germline V gene data show CDR1 as MNHEY and CDR2 as SMNVEV (reference sequence). CDR3 sequence reads: CASSLQTMNTEAFF. The CDR3 DNA follows: TGTGCCAGCAGTTTGCAGACAATGAACACTGAAGCTTTCTTT.

This clone was observed a few times. CDR3 region: CASSLDGTGWYEQYF. The CDR3 DNA reads TGCGCCAGCAGCTTGGATGGGACAGGGTGGTACGAGCAGTACTTC. J is TRBJ2-7 and V is TRBV5-1; 9 bases match TRBD1. The length of the CDR3 is 15 residues. Trimming took 0 bases from V and 4 from J; bases not matched to a gene: 5. Germline lookup yields CDR1 SGHRS and CDR2 YFSETQ.

A few counts support this clone. V gene TRBV29-1 combines with J gene TRBJ2-7; no reliable D call. Germline values: CDR1 SQVTM, CDR2 ANQGSEA. CDR3 size: 11 residues. V lost 8 bases to trimming and J lost 3 bases, with 11 bases between them. CDR3 amino acids: CSLVGSYEQYF. Here the CDR3 DNA reads TGCAGCCTCGTGGGCAGCTACGAGCAGTACTTC.

The CDR3 nucleotides are TGTGCCAGCAGCTCCAGGGGGAACTTGGTCAATGAGCAGTTCTTC. As protein: CASSSRGNLVNEQFF. The chain combines TRBV6-5 with TRBJ2-1; the match to TRBD1 covers 7 bases. This CDR3 comprises 15 residues. Germline-derived CDR1 and CDR2 are MNHEY and SVGAGI. V shed 6 bases, J shed 6 bases, and the junction held 11 bases outside the gene matches.

The chain recombines TRBV6-6 with TRBJ2-7; 11 nucleotides line up with TRBD1. Germline V lookup: CDR1 MNHNY, CDR2 SVGAGI (reference sequence). The CDR3 totals 16 residues. V lost 5 bases, J lost 6 bases, and 12 bases stayed unmatched. For the CDR3, the DNA is TGTGCCAGCAGTGGGACAGGGGGGGTTAAAGGTGGCGAGCAGTACGTC. This translates into CASSGTGGVKGGEQYV.

V gene TRBV19 combines with J gene TRBJ2-5; 7 bases match TRBD1. Germline CDR1 and CDR2: LNHDA and SQIVND (reference sequence). The junction had 7 bases not matched to a gene; V was cut back by 2 bases and J by 4 bases. CDR3 length: 15 amino acids. In DNA, the CDR3 is TGTGCCAGTAGTATACGTCGACAGGGTGGAGAGACCCAGTACTTC. This encodes CASSIRRQGGETQYF.

The chain has TRBV18 and TRBJ2-2, with a weak D call TRBD2 (6 bases). Looked up from germline, CDR1 is KGHSH and CDR2 is LQKENI. There are 16 residues in the CDR3. The V gene lost 0 bases and the J gene lost 3 bases, with 11 bases spanning the gap. CDR3 amino acids: CASSPPERAYTGELFF. CDR3 nucleotide sequence: TGTGCCAGCTCACCACCGGAGCGGGCCTACACCGGGGAGCTGTTTTTT.

This clone showed up just a few times. V and J are TRBV6-5 and TRBJ2-6; D uncertain. V gave up 5 bases and J gave up 0 bases, with 8 bases separating them. Per the germline V gene, CDR1 is MNHEY and CDR2 is SVGAGI. This CDR3 comprises 15 residues. The CDR3 coding sequence is TGTGCCAGCAGTAATTATCGCTCTGGGGCCAACGTCCTGACTTTC. It encodes CASSNYRSGANVLTF.

Remarks on this clone: One end of the junction varies from germline; a read error may be responsible. The chain joins TRBV9 to TRBJ2-4; D ambiguous. Germline CDR1 is SGDLS and CDR2 is YYNGEE. This CDR3 is 13 amino acids long. Written as DNA, the CDR3 is TGTGCCAGCAGCGTAGCTACTGACAACCCCCTGCACTTC. Its protein is CASSVATDNPLHF.

The chain employs TRBV29-1 and TRBJ1-3; 7 nucleotides align to TRBD1. Germline values: CDR1 SQVTM, CDR2 ANQGSEA. This CDR3 has 14 residues. The trim removed 4 bases at V and 0 bases at J, leaving 3 bases unmatched. CDR3 residues: CSVAGQYSGNTIYF. CDR3 coding DNA: TGCAGCGTTGCGGGACAGTACTCTGGAAACACCATATATTTT.

This clone was seen more than once but under ten times. The CDR3 reads CAWSDLTSGRSTDTQYF. The CDR3, as DNA: TGTGCCTGGAGTGACCTAACTAGCGGGAGGAGCACAGATACGCAGTATTTT. The V call is TRBV30, the J call TRBJ2-3; 12 bases align to TRBD2. The trim removed 1 base at V and 0 bases at J, leaving 5 bases unmatched. Per the germline V gene, CDR1 is GTSNPN and CDR2 is SVGIG (reference sequence). CDR3 size: 17 residues.

The V gene is TRBV10-3, the J gene TRBJ2-5, with TRBD1 identical over 7 bases. The germline CDR1 and CDR2 sequences are ENHRY and SYGVKD. With V trimmed by 6 bases and J by 2 bases, 15 bases remained unmatched. The CDR3 contains 17 residues. CDR3 amino acids: CAIRRDPGQAKQETQYF. The CDR3 coding sequence is TGTGCCATCAGGCGAGATCCTGGACAGGCTAAACAAGAGACCCAGTACTTC.

Of note for this clone: Different DNA sequences within this sample yield the same CDR3. The chain combines TRBV19 with TRBJ2-7, with D possibly being TRBD1 (5 bases). The CDR3 extends over 13 amino acids. Germline assignment: CDR1 LNHDA and CDR2 SQIVND (reference sequence). The V end was cut by 3 bases, the J end by 2 bases, with 8 bases between. CDR3 region: CASSIPGTYEQYF. The CDR3 coding sequence is TGTGCCAGTAGTATTCCAGGGACCTACGAGCAGTACTTC.

This clone occurred a few times. The V and J genes are TRBV21-1 and TRBJ2-1; the D call of TRBD1 is as the table states it, not checked on the DNA. TRBV21-1 is classified as a pseudogene. This CDR3 is built from 16 residues. The CDR3 is CASSNYRGRAYNEQFF. CDR3 DNA: TGTGCCAGCAGCAATTACAGGGGAAGGGCCTACAATGAGCAGTTCTTC.

This clone was counted between two and nine times. The rearrangement uses TRBV27 and TRBJ2-7, with TRBD2 matching over 11 bases. The germline V gene encodes CDR1 MNHEY and CDR2 SMNVEV (reference sequence). The J segment lost 2 bases and the V segment lost 4 bases, leaving 4 bases of the junction unmatched. This CDR3 has 15 residues. The CDR3 here is CASSSPGLAAYEQYF. CDR3 in DNA: TGTGCCAGCAGTTCGCCGGGACTAGCGGCCTACGAGCAGTACTTC.

This clone has just a few counts. J is TRBJ2-3 and V is TRBV7-2, with a possible D match to TRBD2 (5 bases). The germline V gene encodes CDR1 SGHTA and CDR2 FQGNSA. V dropped 3 bases and J dropped 3 bases, with 13 bases sitting between them. This CDR3 has 15 amino acids. CDR3 region: CASSLGASQTDTQYF. In DNA, the CDR3 is TGTGCCAGCAGCTTGGGTGCTAGCCAGACAGATACGCAGTATTTT.

Regarding this clone: Other nucleotide sequences in the sample specify the same CDR3. The rearrangement joins TRBV27 to TRBJ2-5, with 9 bases lining up with TRBD1. This CDR3 spans 14 amino acids. Germline V gene lookup returns CDR1 MNHEY and CDR2 SMNVEV (reference sequence). The ends lost 3 bases at V and 5 bases at J; junction bases unmatched: 4. CDR3 protein: CASSLTGGGETQYF. In nucleotides, the CDR3 is TGTGCCAGCAGTTTGACAGGGGGAGGCGAGACCCAGTACTTC.

The sample holds a few counts of this clone. The V and J genes are TRBV18 and TRBJ2-1, with 10 bases that match TRBD2. The CDR3 sequence is 15 residues long. The junction had 7 bases not matched to a gene; V was cut back by 5 bases and J by 6 bases. Germline V CDR1 and CDR2: KGHSH, LQKENI. CDR3 region: CASSIAGGVRNEQFF. In nucleotides, the CDR3 is TGTGCCAGCTCAATAGCGGGAGGAGTTCGCAATGAGCAGTTCTTC.

V usage is TRBV6-6 and J usage is TRBJ2-2, with 10 bases matching TRBD1. J was trimmed by 3 bases and V by 7 bases; bases with no gene match: 5. In germline, CDR1 is MNHNY, CDR2 SVGAGI (reference sequence). The CDR3 has 15 residues. Here the CDR3 DNA reads TGTGCCAGCATTCTGGGACAGGGGTACACCGGGGAGCTGTTTTTT. It is translated as CASILGQGYTGELFF.